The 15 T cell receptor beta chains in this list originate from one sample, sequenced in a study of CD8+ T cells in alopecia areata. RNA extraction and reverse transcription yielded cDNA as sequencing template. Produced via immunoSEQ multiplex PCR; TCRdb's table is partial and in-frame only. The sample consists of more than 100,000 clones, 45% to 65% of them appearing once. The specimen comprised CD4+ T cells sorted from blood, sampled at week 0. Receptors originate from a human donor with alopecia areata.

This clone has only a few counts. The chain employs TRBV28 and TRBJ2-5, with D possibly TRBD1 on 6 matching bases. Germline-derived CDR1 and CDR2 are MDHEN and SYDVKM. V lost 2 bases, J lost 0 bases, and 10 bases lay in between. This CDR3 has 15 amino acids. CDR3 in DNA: TGTGCCAGCAGTTTACCCACAGGGTACCAAGAGACCCAGTACTTC. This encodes CASSLPTGYQETQYF.

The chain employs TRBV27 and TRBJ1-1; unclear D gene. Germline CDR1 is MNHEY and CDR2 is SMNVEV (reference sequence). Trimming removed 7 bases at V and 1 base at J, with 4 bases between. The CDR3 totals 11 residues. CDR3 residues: CASIWNTEAFF. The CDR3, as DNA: TGTGCCAGCATCTGGAACACTGAAGCTTTCTTT.

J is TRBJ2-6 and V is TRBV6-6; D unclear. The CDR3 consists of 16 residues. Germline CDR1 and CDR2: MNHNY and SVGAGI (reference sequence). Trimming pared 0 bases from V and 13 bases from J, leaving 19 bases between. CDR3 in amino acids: CASSYSPPTGAAVLTF. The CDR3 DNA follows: TGTGCCAGCAGTTACTCACCCCCGACCGGAGCCGCAGTCCTGACTTTC.

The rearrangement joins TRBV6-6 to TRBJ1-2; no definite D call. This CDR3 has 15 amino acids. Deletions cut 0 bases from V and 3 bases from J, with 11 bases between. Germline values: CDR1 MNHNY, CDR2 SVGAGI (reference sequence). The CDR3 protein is CASSYSTAEDYGYTF. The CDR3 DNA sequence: TGTGCCAGCAGTTACTCGACTGCCGAGGACTATGGCTACACCTTC.

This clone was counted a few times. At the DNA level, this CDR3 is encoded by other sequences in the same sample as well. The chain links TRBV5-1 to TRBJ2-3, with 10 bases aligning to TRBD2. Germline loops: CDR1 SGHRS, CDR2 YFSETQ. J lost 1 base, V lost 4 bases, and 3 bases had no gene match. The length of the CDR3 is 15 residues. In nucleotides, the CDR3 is TGCGCCAGCAGCCGCACTAGCGGGGGCACAGATACGCAGTATTTT. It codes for CASSRTSGGTDTQYF.

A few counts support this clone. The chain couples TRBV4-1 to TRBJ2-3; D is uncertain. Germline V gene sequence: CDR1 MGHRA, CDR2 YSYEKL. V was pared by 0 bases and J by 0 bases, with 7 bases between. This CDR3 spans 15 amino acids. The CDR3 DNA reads TGCGCCAGCAGCCAAGATCAGCGTAGCACAGATACGCAGTATTTT. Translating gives CASSQDQRSTDTQYF.

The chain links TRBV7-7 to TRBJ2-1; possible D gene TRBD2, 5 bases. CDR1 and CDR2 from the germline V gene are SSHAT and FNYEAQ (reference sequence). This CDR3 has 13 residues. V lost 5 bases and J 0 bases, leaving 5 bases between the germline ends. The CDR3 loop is CASSRDSYNEQFF. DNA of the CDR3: TGTGCCAGCAGCCGGGACTCCTACAATGAGCAGTTCTTC.

For the CDR3, the DNA is TGTGCCAGCGGATTAAAAGGGCTAGAGCAGTACTTC. Amino acid sequence: CASGLKGLEQYF. V gene TRBV7-2 combines with J gene TRBJ2-7; no definite D call. Looked up from germline, CDR1 is SGHTA and CDR2 is FQGNSA. The CDR3 runs 12 residues. Between the trimmed V and J ends, which lost 8 bases and 7 bases, there was a span of 15 bases.

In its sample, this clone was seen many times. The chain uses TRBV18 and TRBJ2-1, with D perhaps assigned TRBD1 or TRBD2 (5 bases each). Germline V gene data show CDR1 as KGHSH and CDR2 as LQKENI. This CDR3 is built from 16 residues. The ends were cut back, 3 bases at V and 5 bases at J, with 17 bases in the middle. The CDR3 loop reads CASSPELERGDNEQFF. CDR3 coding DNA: TGTGCCAGCTCACCCGAACTCGAACGAGGGGACAATGAGCAGTTCTTC. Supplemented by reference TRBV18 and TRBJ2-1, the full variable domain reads NAGVMQNPRHLVRRRGQEARLRCSPMKGHSHVYWYRQLPEEGLKFMVYLQKENIIDESGMPKERFSAEFPKEGPSILRIQQVVRGDSAAYFCASSPELERGDNEQFFGPGTRLTVL.

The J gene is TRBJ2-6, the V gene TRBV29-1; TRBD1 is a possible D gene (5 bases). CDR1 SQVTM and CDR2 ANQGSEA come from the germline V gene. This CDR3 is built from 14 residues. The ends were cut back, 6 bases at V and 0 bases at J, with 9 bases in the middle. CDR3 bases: TGCAGCGTGGGGCGGAGCTCTGGGGCCAACGTCCTGACTTTC. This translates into CSVGRSSGANVLTF.

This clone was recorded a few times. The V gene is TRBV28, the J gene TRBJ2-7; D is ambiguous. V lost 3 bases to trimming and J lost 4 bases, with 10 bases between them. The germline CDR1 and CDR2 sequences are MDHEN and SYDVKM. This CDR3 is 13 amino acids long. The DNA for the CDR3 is TGTGCCAGCAGTTTTCCTGTCTCTTACGAGCAGTACTTC. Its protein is CASSFPVSYEQYF.

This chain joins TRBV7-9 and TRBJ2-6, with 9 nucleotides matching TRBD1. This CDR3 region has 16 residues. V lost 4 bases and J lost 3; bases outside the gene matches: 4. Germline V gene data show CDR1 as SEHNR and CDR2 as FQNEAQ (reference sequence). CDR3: CASSSWTGVGANVLTF. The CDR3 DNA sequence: TGTGCCAGCAGCTCCTGGACAGGGGTTGGGGCCAACGTCCTGACTTTC.

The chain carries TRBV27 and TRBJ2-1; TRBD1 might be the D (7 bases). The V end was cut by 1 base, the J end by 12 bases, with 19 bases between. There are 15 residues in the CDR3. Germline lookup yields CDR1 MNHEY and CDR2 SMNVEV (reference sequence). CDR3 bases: TGTGCCAGCAGTTTATTGGGCCAGGGGGGAAGGGCGCAGTTCTTC. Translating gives CASSLLGQGGRAQFF.

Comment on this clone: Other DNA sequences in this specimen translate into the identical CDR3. As DNA, the CDR3 is TGTGCCAGCAGTTCTCTCTACGAGCAGTACTTC. Translated, it gives CASSSLYEQYF. The chain has TRBV6-5 and TRBJ2-7; D not resolved. Deletions cut 4 bases from V and 3 bases from J, with 4 bases between. This CDR3 has 11 residues. CDR1 MNHEY and CDR2 SVGAGI come from the germline V gene.

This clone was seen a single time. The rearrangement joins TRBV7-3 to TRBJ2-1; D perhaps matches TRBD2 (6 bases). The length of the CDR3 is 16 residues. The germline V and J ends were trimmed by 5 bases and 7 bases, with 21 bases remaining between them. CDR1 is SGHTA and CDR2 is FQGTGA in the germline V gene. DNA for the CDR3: TGTGCCAGCAGCACATACCCCGGGAGTTCGGGGAATGAGCAGTTCTTC. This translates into CASSTYPGSSGNEQFF.